The 9 T cell receptor beta chains given below trace back to one sample, sequenced in a study of blood T cell repertoires in COVID-19. Profiled with immunoSEQ multiplex PCR; TCRdb holds only in-frame clones, not every one. The table lists 120,000 or so clones, under 85% of them singletons. Sequencing used peripheral blood. These TCRs come from a man between 60 and 75 years old with acute or convalescent COVID-19.

Notes on this clone: Other nucleotide sequences from this sample produce the same CDR3. This chain links TRBV5-8 with TRBJ1-2; D unresolved. The V end was cut by 2 bases, the J end by 5 bases, with 7 bases between. Per germline, CDR1 SGHTS and CDR2 YDEGEE. The CDR3 extends over 12 amino acids. The CDR3 sequence is CASSLSGYGYTF. CDR3 sequence (DNA): TGTGCCAGCAGCTTATCGGGATATGGCTACACCTTC.

CDR3 amino acids: CASSLILAGGLGNEQFF. DNA of the CDR3: TGTGCCAGCAGTTTAATACTAGCGGGAGGTTTGGGGAATGAGCAGTTCTTC. V is TRBV27 and J is TRBJ2-1; 12 bases agree with TRBD2. The CDR3 is 17 residues long. The germline V gene has CDR1 MNHEY and CDR2 SMNVEV (reference sequence). Trimming removed 2 bases from V and 7 bases from J; junction bases left unmatched: 9.

The table lists this clone with a count of one. The chain carries TRBV10-3 and TRBJ2-7, with no clear D. V was clipped by 9 bases and J by 3 bases, with 18 bases between them. This CDR3 is built from 14 residues. Germline CDR1 reads ENHRY; CDR2 reads SYGVKD. The CDR3 is CAIRSILGVYEQYF. CDR3 in DNA: TGTGCCATTAGGTCAATCCTAGGTGTCTACGAGCAGTACTTC.

V gene TRBV6-6 combines with J gene TRBJ2-7; 8 positions match TRBD1. The V segment lost 10 bases and the J segment 0 bases; nucleotides outside the gene matches: 5. The CDR3 contains 13 residues. Per germline, CDR1 MNHNY and CDR2 SVGAGI (reference sequence). The CDR3 DNA reads as TGTGCCATAGCCAGGGGGCTCTCCTACGAGCAGTACTTC. Its protein product is CAIARGLSYEQYF.

The chain is built from TRBV19 and TRBJ1-6; 9 nucleotides match TRBD1. The J segment lost 5 bases and the V segment lost 7 bases, leaving 6 bases of the junction unmatched. Per the germline V gene, CDR1 is LNHDA and CDR2 is SQIVND (reference sequence). This CDR3 comprises 15 residues. CDR3 sequence (DNA): TGTGCCAGTAAGCTTGACAGGGGGAATAATTCACCCCTCCACTTT. Translation: CASKLDRGNNSPLHF.

This chain uses TRBV24-1 with TRBJ2-7; tentative D call: TRBD1 (5 bases). Trimming stripped 6 bases from V and 2 bases from J, with 10 bases between. The CDR3 sequence is 13 residues long. Germline CDR1 reads KGHDR; CDR2 reads SFDVKD. CDR3 nucleotide sequence: TGTGCCACCAGTCGAATAGGGGCCTACGAGCAGTACTTC. The encoded protein is CATSRIGAYEQYF.

The rearrangement uses TRBV28 and TRBJ1-2, with D tentatively TRBD1 (6 bases). From germline, CDR1 is MDHEN and CDR2 SYDVKM. CDR3 size: 13 residues. Trimming cost V 8 bases and J 3 bases, with 13 bases left between them. This chain's CDR3 is CASRVGQHYGYTF. CDR3 sequence (DNA): TGTGCCAGCCGAGTAGGACAGCACTATGGCTACACCTTC.

The chain carries TRBV6-6 and TRBJ2-3, with TRBD2 as a possible D gene (7 bases). Trimming shortened V by 4 bases and J by 2 bases, and 16 bases separated the two germline ends. The CDR3 contains 16 residues. CDR1 is MNHNY and CDR2 is SVGAGI in the germline V gene (reference sequence). CDR3 amino acids: CASSSRRGGVTDTQYF. The CDR3 region has the DNA TGTGCCAGCAGTTCCCGGAGGGGGGGAGTCACAGATACGCAGTATTTT.

The chain couples TRBV27 to TRBJ2-3; TRBD1 agrees at 8 bases. The trim removed 8 bases at V and 4 bases at J, leaving 14 bases unmatched. The CDR3 covers 16 residues. Per the germline V gene, CDR1 is MNHEY and CDR2 is SMNVEV (reference sequence). The CDR3, as DNA: TGTGCCAGCGGAAGCGAGGGGCAGGGGGCCTCAGATACGCAGTATTTT. Its translation: CASGSEGQGASDTQYF.